These 5 T cell receptor beta chains share one sample of origin, sequenced in a study of CD8 T cells in ankylosing spondylitis (dated by TCRdb to 2016 to 2017). Libraries were built with 5' RACE. Sequencing was carried out with an Illumina HiSeq 2500. TCRdb redid the processing of the public reads, applying fastp at Q25 and MiXCR, and retained in-frame beta chains. Each CDR3 protein appears once, grouped with its most common genes and DNA. This sample holds about 300,000 distinct CDR3 sequences; around 10% were observed only once. The ten largest clonotypes hold roughly 9.2% of the sample. The sample was blood, either unsorted or a sorted T cell fraction (not recorded which). All receptors derive from a female donor with ankylosing spondylitis or in good health (not recorded which).

In DNA form, the CDR3 reads TGTGCCTGGAGTGTTAATCAGGGGGCTGAAGCTTTCTTT. Translation: CAWSVNQGAEAFF. The V and J genes are TRBV30 and TRBJ1-1; the match to TRBD1 covers 7 bases. Trimming at V came to 0 bases and at J to 6 bases, leaving 4 bases not matched to a gene. CDR1 and CDR2 from the germline V gene are GTSNPN and SVGIG (reference sequence). The CDR3 has 13 residues.

This clonotype has only a few counts. This sequence joins TRBV5-6 and TRBJ1-5; D remains unclear. Germline assignment: CDR1 SGHDT and CDR2 YYEEEE. This CDR3 has 14 residues. The V end lost 4 bases, the J end lost 5 bases, and 13 bases lay between the germline ends. The CDR3 DNA reads as TGTGCCAGCAGCCTCGGGATCCCCGATCAGCCCCAGCATTTT. It translates to CASSLGIPDQPQHF.

This clonotype has ten or more counts. This chain links TRBV10-2 with TRBJ1-5, with D unresolved. The V end lost 0 bases, the J end lost 3 bases, and 9 bases lay between the germline ends. CDR1 and CDR2 from the germline V gene are WSHSY and SAAADI. The CDR3 length is 15 residues. The CDR3 nucleotides read TGCGCCAGCAGTGAGTCGTCGGGAAACAATCAGCCCCAGCATTTT. Translating gives CASSESSGNNQPQHF.

This clonotype was picked up many times. The chain uses TRBV10-3 and TRBJ1-1; D remains ambiguous. Trimming shortened V by 10 bases and J by 5 bases, and 20 bases separated the two germline ends. CDR1 ENHRY and CDR2 SYGVKD come from the germline V gene. The CDR3 length is 14 residues. CDR3 in amino acids: CATLSPATGTEAFF. The CDR3, as DNA: TGTGCCACGCTATCTCCTGCCACCGGGACTGAAGCTTTCTTT.

This clonotype has more than one count but fewer than ten. This sequence joins TRBV24-1 and TRBJ2-7; D is undetermined. CDR1 is KGHDR, CDR2 SFDVKD, per germline. V was clipped by 3 bases and J by 2 bases, with 7 bases between them. The CDR3 consists of 13 residues. The CDR3 region is CATSDPLAYEQYF. CDR3 bases: TGTGCCACCAGTGATCCGTTGGCCTACGAGCAGTACTTC.